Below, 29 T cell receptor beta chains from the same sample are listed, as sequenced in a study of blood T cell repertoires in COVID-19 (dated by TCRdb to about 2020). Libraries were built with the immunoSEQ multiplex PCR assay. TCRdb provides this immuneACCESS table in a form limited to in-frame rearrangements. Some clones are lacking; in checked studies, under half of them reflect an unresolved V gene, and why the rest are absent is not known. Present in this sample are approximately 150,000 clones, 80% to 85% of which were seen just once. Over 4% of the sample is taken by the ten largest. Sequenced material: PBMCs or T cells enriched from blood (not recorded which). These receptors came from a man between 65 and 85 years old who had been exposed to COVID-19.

As DNA, the CDR3 is TGTGCCAGTAGGATGACAGCGATGTATAATGAAAAACTGTTTTTT. Its translation is CASRMTAMYNEKLFF. The J gene is TRBJ1-4, the V gene TRBV6-5; D is possibly TRBD1 (5 bases). Germline CDR1 is MNHEY and CDR2 is SVGAGI. V was pared by 9 bases and J by 4 bases, with 18 bases between. The CDR3 sequence is 15 residues long.

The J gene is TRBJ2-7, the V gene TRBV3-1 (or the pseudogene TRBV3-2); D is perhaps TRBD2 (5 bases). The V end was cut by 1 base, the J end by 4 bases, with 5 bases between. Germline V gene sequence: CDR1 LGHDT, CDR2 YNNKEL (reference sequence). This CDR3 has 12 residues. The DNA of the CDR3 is TGTGCCAGCAGCCAAGGACTATACGAGCAGTACTTC. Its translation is CASSQGLYEQYF.

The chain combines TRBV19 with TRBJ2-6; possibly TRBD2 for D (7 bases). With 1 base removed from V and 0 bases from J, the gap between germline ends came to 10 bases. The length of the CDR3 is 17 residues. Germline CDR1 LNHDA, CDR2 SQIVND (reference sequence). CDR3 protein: CASSIVAGASGANVLTF. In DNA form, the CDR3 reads TGTGCCAGTAGTATAGTTGCGGGGGCCTCTGGGGCCAACGTCCTGACTTTC.

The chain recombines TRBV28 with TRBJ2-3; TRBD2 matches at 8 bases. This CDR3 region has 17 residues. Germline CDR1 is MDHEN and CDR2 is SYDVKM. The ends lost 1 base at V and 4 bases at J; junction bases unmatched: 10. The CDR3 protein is CASSLSASGYFPDTQYF. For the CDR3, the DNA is TGTGCCAGCAGTTTATCGGCTAGCGGGTATTTTCCAGATACGCAGTATTTT.

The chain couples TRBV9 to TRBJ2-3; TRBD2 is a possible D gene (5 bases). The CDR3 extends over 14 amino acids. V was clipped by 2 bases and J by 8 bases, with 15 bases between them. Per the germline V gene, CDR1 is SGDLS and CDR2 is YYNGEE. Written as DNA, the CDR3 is TGTGCCAGCAGCGTCCGGGGTCAGATCGGTACGCAGTATTTT. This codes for CASSVRGQIGTQYF.

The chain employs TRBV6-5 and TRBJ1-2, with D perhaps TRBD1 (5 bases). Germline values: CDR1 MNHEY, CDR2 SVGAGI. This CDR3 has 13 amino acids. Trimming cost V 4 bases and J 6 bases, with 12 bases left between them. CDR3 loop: CASSSWGGNGYTF. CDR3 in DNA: TGTGCCAGCAGTTCCTGGGGCGGGAATGGCTACACCTTC.

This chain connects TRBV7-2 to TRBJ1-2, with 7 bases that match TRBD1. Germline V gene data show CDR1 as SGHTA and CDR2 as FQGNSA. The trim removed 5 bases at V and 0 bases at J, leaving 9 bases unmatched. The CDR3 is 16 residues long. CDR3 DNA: TGTGCCAGCAGCCCCGGACAGGAAAGAGCTAACTATGGCTACACCTTC. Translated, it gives CASSPGQERANYGYTF.

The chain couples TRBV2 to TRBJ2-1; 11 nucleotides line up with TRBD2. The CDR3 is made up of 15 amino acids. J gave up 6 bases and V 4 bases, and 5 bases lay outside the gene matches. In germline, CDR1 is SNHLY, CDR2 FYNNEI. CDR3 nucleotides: TGTGCCAGCAGTGCTACTAGCGGGAGTACCAATGAGCAGTTCTTC. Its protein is CASSATSGSTNEQFF.

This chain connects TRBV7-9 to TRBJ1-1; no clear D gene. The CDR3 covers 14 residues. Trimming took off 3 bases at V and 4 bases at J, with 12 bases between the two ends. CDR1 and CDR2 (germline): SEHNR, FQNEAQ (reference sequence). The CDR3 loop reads CASSFGRIGTEAFF. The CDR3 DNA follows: TGTGCCAGCAGCTTTGGGAGAATTGGCACTGAAGCTTTCTTT.

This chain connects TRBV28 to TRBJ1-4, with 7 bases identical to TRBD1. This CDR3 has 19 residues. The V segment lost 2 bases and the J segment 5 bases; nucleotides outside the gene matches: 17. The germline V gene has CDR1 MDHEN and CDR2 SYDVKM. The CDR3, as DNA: TGTGCCAGCAGTTTAATTTGGCTTCGGAGCGGACAGGTAAATGAAAAACTGTTTTTT. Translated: CASSLIWLRSGQVNEKLFF. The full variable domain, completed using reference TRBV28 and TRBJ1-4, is DVKVTQSSRYLVKRTGEKVFLECVQDMDHENMFWYRQDPGLGLRLIYFSYDVKMKEKGDIPEGYSVSREKKERFSLILESASTNQTSMYLCASSLIWLRSGQVNEKLFFGSGTQLSVL.

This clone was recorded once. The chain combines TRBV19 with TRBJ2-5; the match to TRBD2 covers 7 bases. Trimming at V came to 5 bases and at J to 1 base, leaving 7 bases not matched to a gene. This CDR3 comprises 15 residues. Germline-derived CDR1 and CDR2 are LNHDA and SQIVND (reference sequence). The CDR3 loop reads CASSRQRGPQETQYF. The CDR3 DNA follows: TGTGCCAGTAGTCGCCAGCGGGGCCCCCAAGAGACCCAGTACTTC.

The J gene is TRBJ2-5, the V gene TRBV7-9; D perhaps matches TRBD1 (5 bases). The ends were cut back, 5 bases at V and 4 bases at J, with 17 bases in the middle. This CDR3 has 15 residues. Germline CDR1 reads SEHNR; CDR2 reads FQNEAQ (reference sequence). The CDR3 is CASSIRIGVVETQYF. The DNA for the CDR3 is TGTGCCAGCAGCATACGTATAGGGGTGGTAGAGACCCAGTACTTC.

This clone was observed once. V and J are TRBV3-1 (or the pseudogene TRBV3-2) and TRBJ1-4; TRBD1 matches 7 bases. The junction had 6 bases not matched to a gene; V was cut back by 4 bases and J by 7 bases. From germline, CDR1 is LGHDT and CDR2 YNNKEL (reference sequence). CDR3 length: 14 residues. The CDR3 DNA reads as TGTGCCAGCAGCCGGGACAGCAACCGTGAAAAACTGTTTTTT. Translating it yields CASSRDSNREKLFF.

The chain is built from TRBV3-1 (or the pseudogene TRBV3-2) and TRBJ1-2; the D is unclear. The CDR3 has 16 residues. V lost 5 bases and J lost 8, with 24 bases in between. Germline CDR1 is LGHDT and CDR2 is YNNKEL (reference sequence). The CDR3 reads CASSLSTVLNTQGYTF. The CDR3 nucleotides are TGTGCCAGCAGCTTATCTACAGTTCTAAATACGCAGGGCTACACCTTC.

The CDR3 loop reads CASSLGGQKGQYF. CDR3 in DNA: TGTGCCAGCAGCTTGGGCGGACAAAAAGGGCAGTACTTC. The chain employs TRBV5-6 and TRBJ2-7; D is perhaps TRBD1 (5 bases). This CDR3 region has 13 residues. V lost 0 bases and J 9 bases, leaving 13 bases between the germline ends. Germline V gene data show CDR1 as SGHDT and CDR2 as YYEEEE.

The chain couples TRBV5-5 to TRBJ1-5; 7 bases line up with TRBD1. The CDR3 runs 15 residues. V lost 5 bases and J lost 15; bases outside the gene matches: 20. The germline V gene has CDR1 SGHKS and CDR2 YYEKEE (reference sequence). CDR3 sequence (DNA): TGTGCCAGCAGTTTTCTTCCGGGACAGAGCCCGGGAATGCATTTT. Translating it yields CASSFLPGQSPGMHF.

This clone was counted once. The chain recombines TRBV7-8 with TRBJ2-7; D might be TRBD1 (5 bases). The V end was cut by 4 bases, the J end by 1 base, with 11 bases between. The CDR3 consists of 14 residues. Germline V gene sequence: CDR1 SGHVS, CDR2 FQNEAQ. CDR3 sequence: CASSSKGYSYEQYF. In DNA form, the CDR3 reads TGTGCCAGCAGCTCAAAGGGGTATTCCTACGAGCAGTACTTC.

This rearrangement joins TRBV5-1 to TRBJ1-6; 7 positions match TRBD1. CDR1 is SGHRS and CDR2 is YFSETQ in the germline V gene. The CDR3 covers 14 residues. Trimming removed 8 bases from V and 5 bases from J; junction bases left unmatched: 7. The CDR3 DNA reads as TGCGCCAGTCGACAGGGCCGGGATAATTCACCCCTCCACTTT. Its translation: CASRQGRDNSPLHF.

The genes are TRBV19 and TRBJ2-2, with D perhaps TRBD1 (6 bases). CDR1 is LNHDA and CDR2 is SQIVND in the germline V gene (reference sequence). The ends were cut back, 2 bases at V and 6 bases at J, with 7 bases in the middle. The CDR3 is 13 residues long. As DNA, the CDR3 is TGTGCCAGTAGTATAAACAGGGCCGGGGAGCTGTTTTTT. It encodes CASSINRAGELFF. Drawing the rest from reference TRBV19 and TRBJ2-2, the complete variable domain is DGGITQSPKYLFRKEGQNVTLSCEQNLNHDAMYWYRQDPGQGLRLIYYSQIVNDFQKGDIAEGYSVSREKKESFPLTVTSAQKNPTAFYLCASSINRAGELFFGEGSRLTVL.

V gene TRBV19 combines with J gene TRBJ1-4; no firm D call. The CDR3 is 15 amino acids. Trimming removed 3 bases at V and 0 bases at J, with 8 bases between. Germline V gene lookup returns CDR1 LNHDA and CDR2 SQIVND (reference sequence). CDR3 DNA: TGTGCCAGTAGTATGGGGAGTGCAACTAATGAAAAACTGTTTTTT. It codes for CASSMGSATNEKLFF.

In nucleotides, the CDR3 is TGCGCCAGCAGCCAAGAACCGGGGTACATTCAGTACTTC. Its protein is CASSQEPGYIQYF. The chain links TRBV4-3 to TRBJ2-4; D may be TRBD2 (5 bases). Germline lookup yields CDR1 LGHNA and CDR2 YSLEER. This CDR3 spans 13 amino acids. Between the trimmed V and J ends, which lost 0 bases and 8 bases, there was a span of 8 bases.

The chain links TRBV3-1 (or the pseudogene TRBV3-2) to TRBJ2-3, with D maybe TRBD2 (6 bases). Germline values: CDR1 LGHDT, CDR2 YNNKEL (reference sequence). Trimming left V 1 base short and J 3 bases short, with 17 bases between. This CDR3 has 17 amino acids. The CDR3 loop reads CASSQGVWGLLTDTQYF. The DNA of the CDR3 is TGTGCCAGCAGCCAAGGGGTGTGGGGACTTCTAACAGATACGCAGTATTTT.

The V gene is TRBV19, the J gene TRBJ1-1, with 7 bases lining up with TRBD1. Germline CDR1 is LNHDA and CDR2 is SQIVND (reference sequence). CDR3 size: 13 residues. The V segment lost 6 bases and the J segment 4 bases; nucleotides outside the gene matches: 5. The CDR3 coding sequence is TGTGCCAGTAGAATACAGGGGAGCACTGAAGCTTTCTTT. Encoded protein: CASRIQGSTEAFF.

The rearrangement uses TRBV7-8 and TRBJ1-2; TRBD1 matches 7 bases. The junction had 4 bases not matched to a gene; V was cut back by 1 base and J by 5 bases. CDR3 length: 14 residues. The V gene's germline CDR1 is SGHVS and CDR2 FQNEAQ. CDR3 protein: CASSLEGQKYGYTF. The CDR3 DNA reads TGTGCCAGCAGCTTAGAGGGACAGAAATATGGCTACACCTTC.

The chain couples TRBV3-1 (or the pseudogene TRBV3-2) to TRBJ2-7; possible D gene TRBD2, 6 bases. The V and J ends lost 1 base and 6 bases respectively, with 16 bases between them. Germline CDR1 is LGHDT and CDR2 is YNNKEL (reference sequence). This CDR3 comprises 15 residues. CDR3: CASSQGDAPGVEQYF. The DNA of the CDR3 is TGTGCCAGCAGCCAAGGGGACGCCCCGGGGGTCGAGCAGTACTTC.

CDR3: CASRSLETQYF. CDR3 coding DNA: TGTGCCAGCAGGTCCCTGGAGACCCAGTACTTC. The chain is built from TRBV7-2 and TRBJ2-5; the D is unclear. There are 11 residues in the CDR3. V lost 6 bases to trimming and J lost 5 bases, with 7 bases between them. Germline CDR1 is SGHTA and CDR2 is FQGNSA.

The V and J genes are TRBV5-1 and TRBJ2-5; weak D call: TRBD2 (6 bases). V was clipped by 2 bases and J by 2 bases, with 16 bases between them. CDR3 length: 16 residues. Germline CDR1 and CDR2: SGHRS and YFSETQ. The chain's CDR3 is CASSFGGSAGQETQYF. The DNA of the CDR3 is TGCGCCAGCAGCTTTGGGGGGTCAGCAGGACAAGAGACCCAGTACTTC.

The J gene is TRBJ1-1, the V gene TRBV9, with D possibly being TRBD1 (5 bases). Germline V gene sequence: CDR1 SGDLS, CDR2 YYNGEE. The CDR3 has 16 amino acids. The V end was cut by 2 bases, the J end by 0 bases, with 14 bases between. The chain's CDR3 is CASSVGRGTMNTEAFF. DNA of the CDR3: TGTGCCAGCAGCGTTGGGCGCGGGACCATGAACACTGAAGCTTTCTTT. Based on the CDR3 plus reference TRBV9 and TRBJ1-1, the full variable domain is DSGVTQTPKHLITATGQRVTLRCSPRSGDLSVYWYQQSLDQGLQFLIQYYNGEERAKGNILERFSAQQFPDLHSELNLSSLELGDSALYFCASSVGRGTMNTEAFFGQGTRLTVV.

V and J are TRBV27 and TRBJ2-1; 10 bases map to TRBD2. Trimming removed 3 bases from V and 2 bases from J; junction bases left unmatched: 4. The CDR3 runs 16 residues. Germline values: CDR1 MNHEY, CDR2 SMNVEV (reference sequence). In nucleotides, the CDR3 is TGTGCCAGCAGTTTTAGCGGGAGGATTACCTACAATGAGCAGTTCTTC. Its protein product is CASSFSGRITYNEQFF.